A single sample is the source of the 19 T cell receptor beta chains below, sequenced in a study of blood T cell repertoires in COVID-19. Sequencing was performed with immunoSEQ multiplex PCR; in TCRdb, only in-frame clones are kept and a portion is missing. The sample consists of 450,000 to 500,000 clones, approximately 85% of them appearing once. Input material: peripheral blood. The receptors shown here come from a human donor in a cohort sampled during active COVID-19.

The gene calls are TRBV28 and TRBJ1-4, with 7 bases matching TRBD1. This CDR3 has 15 residues. Germline V gives CDR1 MDHEN, CDR2 SYDVKM. V trimming: 5 bases; J trimming: 7 bases; junction bases outside the gene matches: 10. In DNA, the CDR3 is TGTGCCAGCAGTCCATCCGGGACAGTGGGTGAAAAACTGTTTTTT. This gives the protein CASSPSGTVGEKLFF.

The chain employs TRBV24-1 and TRBJ2-2, with 10 nucleotides matching TRBD1. This CDR3 is built from 15 residues. The germline CDR1 and CDR2 sequences are KGHDR and SFDVKD. Unmatched junction bases numbered 4, after V lost 4 bases and J lost 6 bases. The CDR3: CATSEPGTGAGELFF. CDR3 DNA sequence: TGTGCCACCAGTGAACCCGGGACAGGGGCCGGGGAGCTGTTTTTT.

This clone was found once. V and J are TRBV5-1 and TRBJ2-7; possible D gene TRBD1, 6 bases. Germline CDR1 SGHRS, CDR2 YFSETQ. Between the trimmed V and J ends, which lost 5 bases and 4 bases, there was a span of 13 bases. The CDR3 is made up of 13 amino acids. The CDR3 protein is CASRQGAGYEQYF. The CDR3 nucleotides are TGCGCCAGCAGACAGGGCGCCGGGTACGAGCAGTACTTC.

This sequence joins TRBV4-3 and TRBJ2-2, with 14 bases lining up with TRBD2. The CDR3 loop spans 18 amino acids. Germline trimming cut 4 bases from V and 7 bases from J; bases unmatched to any gene: 11. CDR1 LGHNA and CDR2 YSLEER come from the germline V gene. CDR3: CASSPGEGLAGVVGELFF. For the CDR3, the DNA is TGCGCCAGCAGCCCCGGGGAGGGACTAGCGGGAGTTGTCGGGGAGCTGTTTTTT.

This clone has a single count. The gene calls are TRBV6-5 and TRBJ2-7, with 8 bases lining up with TRBD2. The V and J ends lost 7 bases and 2 bases, in that order; junction bases with no gene match: 1. Germline assignment: CDR1 MNHEY and CDR2 SVGAGI. The CDR3 runs to 12 residues. The CDR3 is CASTGRAYEQYF. CDR3 DNA: TGTGCCAGCACCGGGAGGGCCTACGAGCAGTACTTC.

The chain carries TRBV11-2 and TRBJ2-7, with 10 bases that match TRBD1. This CDR3 has 15 amino acids. After removal of 5 bases from V and 5 bases from J, the junction contained 9 bases not matched to a gene. Germline V gives CDR1 SGHAT, CDR2 FQNNGV. The CDR3 nucleotides are TGTGCCAGCAGCCTCCGGACAGGGGGTTACGACGAGCAGTACTTC. Translating it yields CASSLRTGGYDEQYF.

This clone appeared a few times. Other DNA variants within this sample encode the same CDR3. The V and J genes are TRBV10-3 and TRBJ2-7; 7 bases are a match to TRBD1. The germline CDR1 and CDR2 sequences are ENHRY and SYGVKD. V lost 5 bases and J lost 4; bases outside the gene matches: 8. The CDR3 extends over 14 amino acids. The DNA for the CDR3 is TGTGCCATCAGTACTTCCGGGACAGATTACGAGCAGTACTTC. Translating it yields CAISTSGTDYEQYF.

The chain links TRBV28 to TRBJ2-5; 8 bases are a match to TRBD2. With 3 bases clipped from V and 5 bases from J, the junction kept 8 bases outside the gene matches. This CDR3 is built from 15 residues. CDR1 is MDHEN and CDR2 is SYDVKM in the germline V gene. The CDR3 here is CASSFQRTGGETQYF. As DNA, the CDR3 is TGTGCCAGCAGTTTCCAACGGACGGGGGGGGAGACCCAGTACTTC.

The rearrangement links TRBV10-3 to TRBJ2-1; D uncertain. With 6 bases removed from V and 1 base from J, the gap between germline ends came to 10 bases. Germline CDR1 is ENHRY and CDR2 is SYGVKD. The CDR3 is 14 residues long. The CDR3: CAISERDSYNEQFF. The CDR3 DNA is TGTGCCATCAGCGAGCGCGATTCCTACAATGAGCAGTTCTTC.

This chain joins TRBV5-6 and TRBJ1-2; the match to TRBD1 covers 8 bases. V gave up 3 bases and J gave up 0 bases; unmatched junction bases: 1. This CDR3 comprises 14 residues. Per germline, CDR1 SGHDT and CDR2 YYEEEE. CDR3: CASSYRGTNYGYTF. CDR3 nucleotides: TGTGCCAGCAGCTACAGGGGGACTAACTATGGCTACACCTTC.

A remark on this clone: The junction does not match germline at one end; this may be a read error. The rearrangement links TRBV18 to TRBJ1-1; possibly TRBD1 for D (5 bases). This CDR3 comprises 17 residues. Per the germline V gene, CDR1 is KGHSH and CDR2 is LQKENI. Written as DNA, the CDR3 is TGTACCAGCTCACCAGCTTCTCCGGGACGGGGGAGCACTGAAGCTTTCTTT. Translated, it gives CTSSPASPGRGSTEAFF.

This rearrangement joins TRBV7-2 to TRBJ1-2, with D maybe TRBD1 (5 bases). Germline V gives CDR1 SGHTA, CDR2 FQGNSA. The CDR3 has 15 residues. V lost 1 base and J lost 3, with 12 bases in between. The CDR3 coding sequence is TGTGCCAGCAGCTTAGGACAGCAAGCCCACTATGGCTACACCTTC. It translates to CASSLGQQAHYGYTF.

The chain employs TRBV19 and TRBJ2-2; D possibly corresponds to TRBD1 (6 bases). CDR1 is LNHDA and CDR2 is SQIVND in the germline V gene (reference sequence). The CDR3 contains 16 residues. Trimming cost V 5 bases and J 0 bases, with 13 bases left between them. CDR3 coding DNA: TGTGCCAGTAGTCAATGGACAGCAGCGAACACCGGGGAGCTGTTTTTT. It codes for CASSQWTAANTGELFF. Together with reference TRBV19 and TRBJ2-2, the CDR3 gives the full variable domain: DGGITQSPKYLFRKEGQNVTLSCEQNLNHDAMYWYRQDPGQGLRLIYYSQIVNDFQKGDIAEGYSVSREKKESFPLTVTSAQKNPTAFYLCASSQWTAANTGELFFGEGSRLTVL.

This clone was detected a few times. V gene TRBV7-8 combines with J gene TRBJ1-3; D gene uncertain. Trimming pared 6 bases from V and 0 bases from J, leaving 15 bases between. From germline, CDR1 is SGHVS and CDR2 FQNEAQ. This CDR3 is built from 16 residues. As DNA, the CDR3 is TGTGCCAGCAGTACTCAAGCTATGAGCTCTGGAAACACCATATATTTT. It codes for CASSTQAMSSGNTIYF. The full variable domain, rest sourced from reference TRBV7-8 and TRBJ1-3, is GAGVSQSPRYKVAKRGQDVALRCDPISGHVSLFWYQQALGQGPEFLTYFQNEAQLDKSGLPSDRFFAERPEGSVSTLKIQRTQQEDSAVYLCASSTQAMSSGNTIYFGEGSWLTVV.

The chain is built from TRBV7-2 and TRBJ2-2; D not resolved. The germline V gene encodes CDR1 SGHTA and CDR2 FQGNSA. The ends were cut back, 1 base at V and 4 bases at J, with 10 bases in the middle. The CDR3 is made up of 15 amino acids. The CDR3: CASSLELILTGELFF. CDR3 nucleotide sequence: TGTGCCAGCAGCTTAGAACTCATACTCACCGGGGAGCTGTTTTTT.

This clone was counted only a few times. The chain couples TRBV5-4 to TRBJ2-2, with 8 nucleotides matching TRBD1. Germline-derived CDR1 and CDR2 are SGHNT and YYREEE (reference sequence). The CDR3 sequence is 15 residues long. The V and J ends lost 1 base and 7 bases, in that order; junction bases with no gene match: 6. The CDR3 bases are TGTGCCAGCAGCTTGCCCAAACAGGGGGGCGGGGAGCTGTTTTTT. Protein sequence: CASSLPKQGGGELFF.

The chain is built from TRBV27 and TRBJ2-5, with 8 positions matching TRBD1. Per the germline V gene, CDR1 is MNHEY and CDR2 is SMNVEV (reference sequence). The length of the CDR3 is 15 residues. The V and J ends lost 6 bases and 1 base, in that order; junction bases with no gene match: 7. The CDR3 protein is CASSLTTGGQETQYF. CDR3 bases: TGTGCCAGCAGCCTAACTACAGGGGGCCAAGAGACCCAGTACTTC.

The J gene is TRBJ1-5, the V gene TRBV18; no firm D call. Deletions cut 3 bases from V and 7 bases from J, with 16 bases between. The length of the CDR3 is 15 residues. Germline-derived CDR1 and CDR2 are KGHSH and LQKENI. Here the CDR3 DNA reads TGTGCCAGCTCACCCAACATTGGGGAGCGACAGCCCCAGCATTTT. This gives the protein CASSPNIGERQPQHF.

The rearrangement joins TRBV10-1 to TRBJ2-4; no firm D call. Trimming took 0 bases from V and 9 from J, leaving 12 bases between them. From germline, CDR1 is WNHNN and CDR2 SYGVQD (reference sequence). The CDR3 has 14 amino acids. The CDR3 is CASSESVGSGIQYF. The CDR3 coding sequence is TGCGCCAGCAGTGAGTCTGTGGGCTCAGGCATTCAGTACTTC.